Presented here are 25 T cell receptor beta chains from one specimen sequenced in a study of blood T cell repertoires in COVID-19. Repertoires were generated with immunoSEQ multiplex PCR, while TCRdb's copy carries only in-frame clones and drops some. The top ten clones hold around 5.4% of a sample with around 250,000 clones, around 83% of them seen once. The sequenced sample was peripheral blood. These receptors originate from a man at least 80 years old with acute or convalescent COVID-19.

There are many counts of this clone. The chain joins TRBV9 to TRBJ1-2; a weak D match, TRBD1 (6 bases). Trimming took off 3 bases at V and 4 bases at J, with 7 bases between the two ends. This CDR3 is built from 12 residues. Germline V gives CDR1 SGDLS, CDR2 YYNGEE. This CDR3 reads CASSEDSYGYTF. CDR3 DNA: TGTGCCAGCAGCGAGGACAGCTATGGCTACACCTTC.

The gene calls are TRBV11-1 and TRBJ1-1; D is undetermined. The germline V and J ends were trimmed by 5 bases and 5 bases, with 18 bases remaining between them. Germline-derived CDR1 and CDR2 are SGHAT and FQDESV (reference sequence). The length of the CDR3 is 15 residues. The CDR3 is CASSPREMVGTEAFF. CDR3 in DNA: TGTGCCAGCAGCCCGCGGGAGATGGTTGGAACTGAAGCTTTCTTT.

This chain joins TRBV7-8 and TRBJ1-3; perhaps TRBD1 as D (6 bases). Trimming took 2 bases from V and 4 from J, leaving 15 bases between them. CDR1 is SGHVS and CDR2 is FQNEAQ in the germline V gene. This CDR3 contains 16 residues. CDR3 region: CASSLSLKGVGNTIYF. The CDR3 nucleotides are TGTGCCAGCAGCTTATCGCTGAAGGGGGTCGGAAACACCATATATTTT.

The chain employs TRBV6-4 and TRBJ1-1, with D perhaps matching TRBD1 (6 bases). Per germline, CDR1 MRHNA and CDR2 SNTAGT. There are 14 residues in the CDR3. V was trimmed by 6 bases and J by 1 base, leaving 12 bases between them. As DNA, the CDR3 is TGTGCCAGCAGGGAACAGGGTGGGAACACTGAAGCTTTCTTT. Its protein product is CASREQGGNTEAFF.

The genes are TRBV7-9 and TRBJ1-2, with 11 bases that match TRBD1. The germline V gene has CDR1 SEHNR and CDR2 FQNEAQ (reference sequence). CDR3 length: 15 residues. With 4 bases clipped from V and 4 bases from J, the junction kept 5 bases outside the gene matches. The CDR3 nucleotides are TGTGCCAGCAGCTGGGGACAGGGGGTACCCTATGGCTACACCTTC. Residues: CASSWGQGVPYGYTF. Using reference TRBV7-9 and TRBJ1-2 for the parts outside the CDR3, the full variable domain is DTGVSQNPRHKITKRGQNVTFRCDPISEHNRLYWYRQTLGQGPEFLTYFQNEAQLEKSRLLSDRFSAERPKGSFSTLEIQRTEQGDSAMYLCASSWGQGVPYGYTFGSGTRLTVV.

This clone was seen a handful of times. The chain is built from TRBV10-2 and TRBJ1-4, with TRBD1 identical over 8 bases. Germline CDR1 is WSHSY and CDR2 is SAAADI. The ends lost 10 bases at V and 7 bases at J; junction bases unmatched: 20. The CDR3 contains 17 residues. The DNA for the CDR3 is TGCGCCACCCGGCTGGGCATTCAGGGGGCGTCAAGTGAAAAACTGTTTTTT. It specifies CATRLGIQGASSEKLFF.

The chain combines TRBV6-6 with TRBJ1-2; the D gene is possibly TRBD1 (6 bases). V was shortened by 6 bases and J by 4 bases, with 21 bases between the two germline ends. Germline V gives CDR1 MNHNY, CDR2 SVGAGI (reference sequence). This CDR3 comprises 16 residues. The CDR3 nucleotides read TGTGCCAGCAGGCCCCGAAACAGGGCCAGGAGCTATGGCTACACCTTC. This gives the protein CASRPRNRARSYGYTF.

As concerns this clone: Distinct nucleotide sequences in the sample also encode this CDR3. The gene calls are TRBV3-1 (or the pseudogene TRBV3-2) and TRBJ1-3; TRBD1 is a possible D gene (6 bases). Trimming cost V 0 bases and J 3 bases, with 6 bases left between them. The V gene's germline CDR1 is LGHDT and CDR2 YNNKEL (reference sequence). The CDR3 spans 14 residues. CDR3 nucleotides: TGTGCCAGCAGCCAAGACAGGGGTGGAAACACCATATATTTT. Its translation: CASSQDRGGNTIYF.

This clone was seen once. The V call is TRBV18, the J call TRBJ2-2, with unresolved D. This CDR3 comprises 13 residues. Germline V gene lookup returns CDR1 KGHSH and CDR2 LQKENI. V was cut by 3 bases and J by 5 bases, with 7 bases left in between. CDR3 loop: CASSPFITGELFF. The CDR3 bases are TGTGCCAGCTCACCGTTTATAACCGGGGAGCTGTTTTTT.

This chain links TRBV19 with TRBJ1-2; 9 nucleotides align to TRBD1. After removal of 7 bases from V and 5 bases from J, the junction contained 17 bases not matched to a gene. CDR3 length equals 17 residues. In germline, CDR1 is LNHDA, CDR2 SQIVND (reference sequence). This chain's CDR3 is CASKRQGDSGGAYGYTF. CDR3 nucleotides: TGTGCCAGTAAGAGACAGGGGGACTCAGGTGGTGCGTATGGCTACACCTTC.

This chain joins TRBV6-5 and TRBJ2-3; D might be TRBD1 (6 bases). Looked up from germline, CDR1 is MNHEY and CDR2 is SVGAGI. This CDR3 region has 15 residues. Trimming stripped 6 bases from V and 2 bases from J, with 15 bases between. The CDR3 DNA follows: TGTGCCAGCAGCCCGAGTTGGGGGCTCACAGATACGCAGTATTTT. This sequence encodes CASSPSWGLTDTQYF.

The chain employs TRBV5-6 and TRBJ1-2; D is possibly TRBD1 (5 bases). Trimming removed 3 bases from V and 5 bases from J, with 23 bases in between. The germline V gene encodes CDR1 SGHDT and CDR2 YYEEEE. This CDR3 is 17 amino acids long. CDR3: CASSSGGSDRPGYGYTF. The CDR3 DNA reads as TGTGCCAGCAGCTCGGGGGGGTCGGACCGCCCGGGATATGGCTACACCTTC.

V usage is TRBV28 and J usage is TRBJ2-1, with TRBD1 matching 9 bases. Losses at the gene ends were 8 bases for V and 2 bases for J; bases not matched to a gene: 4. Germline lookup yields CDR1 MDHEN and CDR2 SYDVKM. The CDR3 is made up of 14 amino acids. The CDR3 nucleotides read TGTGCCAGCTACCGACAGGGGGCCTACAATGAGCAGTTCTTC. Amino acids: CASYRQGAYNEQFF.

The genes are TRBV5-1 and TRBJ2-7; tentative D call: TRBD1 (5 bases). This CDR3 region has 14 residues. With 4 bases removed from V and 3 bases from J, the gap between germline ends came to 14 bases. Germline assignment: CDR1 SGHRS and CDR2 YFSETQ. This chain's CDR3 is CASSKDQGGYEQYF. CDR3 coding DNA: TGCGCCAGCAGCAAGGACCAGGGCGGCTACGAGCAGTACTTC.

This CDR3 reads CASSPEDRGPDGYTF. The CDR3 DNA is TGTGCCAGCAGCCCCGAAGACAGGGGCCCCGATGGCTACACCTTC. V usage is TRBV28 and J usage is TRBJ1-2; 8 bases fit TRBD1. The CDR3 is made up of 15 amino acids. Germline V lookup: CDR1 MDHEN, CDR2 SYDVKM. V shed 6 bases, J shed 6 bases, and the junction held 12 bases outside the gene matches.

J is TRBJ1-2 and V is TRBV6-5; maybe TRBD1 (6 bases). V lost 8 bases to trimming and J lost 4 bases, with 8 bases between them. Germline lookup yields CDR1 MNHEY and CDR2 SVGAGI. There are 11 residues in the CDR3. CDR3: CASGQLYGYTF. The CDR3 DNA follows: TGTGCCAGCGGACAGCTCTATGGCTACACCTTC.

The chain couples TRBV19 to TRBJ1-4; TRBD1 matches 7 bases. CDR3 length: 14 residues. The germline gives CDR1 LNHDA, CDR2 SQIVND (reference sequence). With 7 bases clipped from V and 4 bases from J, the junction kept 6 bases outside the gene matches. The CDR3 is CASNPGQYNEKLFF. CDR3 nucleotide sequence: TGTGCCAGTAATCCGGGACAGTATAATGAAAAACTGTTTTTT.

V and J are TRBV10-3 and TRBJ2-7; D is possibly TRBD1 (6 bases). The CDR3 has 14 residues. V gave up 5 bases and J gave up 4 bases, with 15 bases separating them. Germline V gives CDR1 ENHRY, CDR2 SYGVKD. As DNA, the CDR3 is TGTGCCATCAGTAAGGACAGAAATTCTTACGAGCAGTACTTC. Protein: CAISKDRNSYEQYF.

The chain links TRBV27 to TRBJ2-5, with 8 bases identical to TRBD2. Germline CDR1 reads MNHEY; CDR2 reads SMNVEV (reference sequence). V lost 5 bases, J lost 1 base, and 0 bases stayed unmatched. The CDR3 spans 13 residues. The CDR3 is CASSGTSQETQYF. CDR3 DNA sequence: TGTGCCAGCAGTGGGACTAGCCAAGAGACCCAGTACTTC.

The chain carries TRBV18 and TRBJ2-7, with 9 bases aligning to TRBD1. Germline assignment: CDR1 KGHSH and CDR2 LQKENI. V shed 5 bases, J shed 9 bases, and the junction held 8 bases outside the gene matches. This CDR3 has 13 residues. CDR3 DNA: TGTGCCAGCTCATGGGACAGGGAATCGGGGCAGTACTTC. Translating it yields CASSWDRESGQYF.

The chain employs TRBV6-4 and TRBJ2-5; D gene uncertain. The V end was cut by 2 bases, the J end by 5 bases, with 6 bases between. Germline V gene sequence: CDR1 MRHNA, CDR2 SNTAGT. The CDR3 consists of 12 residues. The CDR3 loop reads CASSDRSETQYF. CDR3 in DNA: TGTGCCAGCAGTGACAGGAGTGAGACCCAGTACTTC.

The rearrangement links TRBV2 to TRBJ2-5; D is unresolved. This CDR3 region has 11 residues. Germline CDR1 is SNHLY and CDR2 is FYNNEI. Trimming removed 0 bases from V and 13 bases from J, with 9 bases in between. The CDR3 DNA reads as TGTGCCAGCAGTGAAGCTGGAGCGATGTACTTC. Its protein product is CASSEAGAMYF.

The J gene is TRBJ2-3, the V gene TRBV28; 10 nucleotides align to TRBD2. Germline loops: CDR1 MDHEN, CDR2 SYDVKM. The ends lost 0 bases at V and 5 bases at J; junction bases unmatched: 8. The CDR3 loop spans 17 amino acids. CDR3 DNA: TGTGCCAGCAGTTTATGGGCTAGCGGGAGACCGAGAGATACGCAGTATTTT. Its protein product is CASSLWASGRPRDTQYF.

The V and J genes are TRBV10-3 and TRBJ2-5, with TRBD2 identical over 13 bases. Germline V CDR1 and CDR2: ENHRY, SYGVKD. This CDR3 spans 16 amino acids. Trimming at V came to 8 bases and at J to 2 bases, leaving 8 bases not matched to a gene. The CDR3 DNA is TGTGCCATCTCACGGACTAGCGGGGGATCACAAGAGACCCAGTACTTC. Protein sequence: CAISRTSGGSQETQYF.

V usage is TRBV5-1 and J usage is TRBJ1-1; D perhaps matches TRBD1 (5 bases). Per the germline V gene, CDR1 is SGHRS and CDR2 is YFSETQ. The V end lost 4 bases, the J end lost 1 base, and 14 bases lay between the germline ends. This CDR3 spans 15 amino acids. For the CDR3, the DNA is TGCGCCAGCAGCATCATGCGACAGCCGAACACTGAAGCTTTCTTT. Translating it yields CASSIMRQPNTEAFF.